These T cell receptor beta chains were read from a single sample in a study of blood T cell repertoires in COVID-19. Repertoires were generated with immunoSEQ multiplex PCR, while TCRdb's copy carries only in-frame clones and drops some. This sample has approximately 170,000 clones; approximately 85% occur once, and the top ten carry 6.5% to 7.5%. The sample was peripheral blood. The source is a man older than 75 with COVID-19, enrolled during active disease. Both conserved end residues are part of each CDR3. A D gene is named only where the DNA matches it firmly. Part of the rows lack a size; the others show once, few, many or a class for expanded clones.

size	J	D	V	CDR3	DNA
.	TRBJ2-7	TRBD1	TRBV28	CASSPTGPRAYEQYF	TGTGCCAGCAGTCCGACAGGGCCCAGGGCCTACGAGCAGTACTTC
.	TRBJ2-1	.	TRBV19	CASSIVVQGGQFF	TGTGCCAGTAGTATAGTGGTCCAGGGTGGGCAGTTCTTC
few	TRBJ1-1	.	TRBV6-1	CASSEPKYTEAFF	TGTGCCAGCAGTGAACCTAAGTACACTGAAGCTTTCTTT
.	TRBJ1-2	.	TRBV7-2	CASTQAGHPETF	TGTGCCAGCACCCAGGCGGGGCACCCCGAGACCTTC
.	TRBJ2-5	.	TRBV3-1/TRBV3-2	CASSPPTAQETQYF	TGTGCCAGCAGCCCACCGACAGCCCAAGAGACCCAGTACTTC
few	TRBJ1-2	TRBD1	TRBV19	CASSMGTASFYGYTF	TGTGCCAGTAGTATGGGGACAGCGTCATTCTATGGCTACACCTTC
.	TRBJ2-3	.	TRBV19	CASKAGTDTQYF	TGTGCTAGCAAGGCTGGCACAGATACGCAGTATTTT
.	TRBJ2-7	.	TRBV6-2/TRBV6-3	CASSQSGTRRFEEQYF	TGTGCCAGCAGCCAATCCGGGACACGGCGGTTTGAGGAGCAGTACTTC
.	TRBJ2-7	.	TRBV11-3	CASSLGDSAYEQYF	TGTGCCAGCAGCTTAGGCGACAGCGCCTACGAGCAGTACTTC
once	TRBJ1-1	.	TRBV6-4	CASSGEVGTEAFF	TGTGCCAGCAGTGGTGAAGTCGGCACTGAAGCTTTCTTT
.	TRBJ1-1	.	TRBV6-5	CASSYSGAPGMSFF	TGTGCCAGCAGTTACTCGGGGGCGCCCGGGATGTCTTTCTTT
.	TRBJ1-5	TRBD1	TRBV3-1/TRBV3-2	CASSPGQGNNQPQHF	TGTGCCAGCAGCCCGGGACAGGGGAACAATCAGCCCCAGCATTTT
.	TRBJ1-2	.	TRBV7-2	CASSLGQFYGYTF	TGTGCCAGCAGCCTCGGACAGTTCTATGGCTACACCTTC
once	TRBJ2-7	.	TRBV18	CASSGRSRSEQYF	TGTGCCAGCTCAGGGAGATCCAGATCCGAGCAGTACTTC
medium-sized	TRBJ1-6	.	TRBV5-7	CASSLEQGPPVFVSPLHF	TGTGCCAGCAGCTTGGAGCAGGGCCCTCCAGTATTCGTATCACCCCTCCACTTT
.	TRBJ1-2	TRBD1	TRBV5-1	CASSPQGLDYGYTF	TGCGCCAGCAGCCCACAGGGGTTGGACTATGGCTACACCTTC
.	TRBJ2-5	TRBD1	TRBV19	CASRWTGTETQYF	TGTGCCAGCCGCTGGACAGGTACAGAGACCCAGTACTTC
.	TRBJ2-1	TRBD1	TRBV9	CASSPRDRGNNEQFF	TGTGCCAGCAGCCCTCGTGACAGGGGAAACAATGAGCAGTTCTTC
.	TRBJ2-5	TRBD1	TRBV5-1	CASSPGDRETQYF	TGCGCCAGCAGCCCTGGGGACAGAGAGACCCAGTACTTC